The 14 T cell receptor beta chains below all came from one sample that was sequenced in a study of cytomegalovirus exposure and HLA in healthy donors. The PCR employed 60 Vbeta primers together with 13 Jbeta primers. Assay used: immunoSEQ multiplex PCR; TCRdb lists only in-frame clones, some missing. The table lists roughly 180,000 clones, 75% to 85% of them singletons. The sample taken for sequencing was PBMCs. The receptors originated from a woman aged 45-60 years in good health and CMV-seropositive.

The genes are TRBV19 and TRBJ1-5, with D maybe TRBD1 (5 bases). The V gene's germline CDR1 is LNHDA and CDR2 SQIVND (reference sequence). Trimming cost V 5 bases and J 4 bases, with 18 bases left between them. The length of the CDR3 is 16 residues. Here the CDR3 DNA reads TGTGCCAGTAGTCCAACCCGGGAGGGGTATAATCAGCCCCAGCATTTT. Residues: CASSPTREGYNQPQHF.

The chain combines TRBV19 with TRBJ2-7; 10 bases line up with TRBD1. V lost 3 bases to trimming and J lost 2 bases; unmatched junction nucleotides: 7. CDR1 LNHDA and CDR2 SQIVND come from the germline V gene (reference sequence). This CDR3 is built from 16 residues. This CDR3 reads CASSIPGTGATYEQYF. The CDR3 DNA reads TGTGCCAGTAGTATCCCCGGGACAGGGGCAACCTACGAGCAGTACTTC.

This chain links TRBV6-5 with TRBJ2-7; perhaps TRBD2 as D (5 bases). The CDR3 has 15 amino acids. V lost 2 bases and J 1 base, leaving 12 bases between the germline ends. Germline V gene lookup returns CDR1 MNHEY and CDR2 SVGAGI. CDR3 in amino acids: CASSYLPAGSYEQYF. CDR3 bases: TGTGCCAGCAGTTACCTCCCCGCGGGTTCCTACGAGCAGTACTTC.

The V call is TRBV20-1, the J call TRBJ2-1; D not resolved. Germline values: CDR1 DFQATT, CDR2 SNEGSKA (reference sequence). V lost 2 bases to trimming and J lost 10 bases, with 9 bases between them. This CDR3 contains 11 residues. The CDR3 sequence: CSARSGPEQFF. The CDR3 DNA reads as TGCAGTGCTAGAAGTGGGCCAGAGCAGTTCTTC.

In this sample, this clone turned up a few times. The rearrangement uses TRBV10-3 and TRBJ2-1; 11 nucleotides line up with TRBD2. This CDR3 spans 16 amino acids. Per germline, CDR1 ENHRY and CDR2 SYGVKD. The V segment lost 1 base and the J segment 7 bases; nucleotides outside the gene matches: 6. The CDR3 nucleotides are TGTGCCATCAGTGAGTGGCAACTAGCGGGGGAGAATGAGCAGTTCTTC. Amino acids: CAISEWQLAGENEQFF.

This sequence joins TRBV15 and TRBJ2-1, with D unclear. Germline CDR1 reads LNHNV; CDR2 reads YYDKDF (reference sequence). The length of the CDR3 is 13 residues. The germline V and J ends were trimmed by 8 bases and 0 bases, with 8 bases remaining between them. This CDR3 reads CATGLRSYNEQFF. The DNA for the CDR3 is TGTGCCACCGGGCTCCGCTCCTACAATGAGCAGTTCTTC.

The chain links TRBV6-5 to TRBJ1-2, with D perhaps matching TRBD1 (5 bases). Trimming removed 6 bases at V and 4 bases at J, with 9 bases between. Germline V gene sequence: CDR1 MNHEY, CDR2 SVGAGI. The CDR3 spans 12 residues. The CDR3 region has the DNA TGTGCCAGCAGAAACACAGGCTATGGCTACACCTTC. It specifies CASRNTGYGYTF.

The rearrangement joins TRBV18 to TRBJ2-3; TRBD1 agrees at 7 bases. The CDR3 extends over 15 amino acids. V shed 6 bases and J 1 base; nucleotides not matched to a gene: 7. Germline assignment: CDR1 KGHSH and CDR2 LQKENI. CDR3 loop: CASSFGQVGTDTQYF. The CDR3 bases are TGTGCCAGCTCCTTCGGACAGGTGGGCACAGATACGCAGTATTTT.

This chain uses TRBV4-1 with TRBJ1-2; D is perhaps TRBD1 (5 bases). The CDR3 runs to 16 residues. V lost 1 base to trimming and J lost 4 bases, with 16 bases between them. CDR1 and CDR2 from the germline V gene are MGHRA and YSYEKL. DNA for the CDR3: TGCGCCAGCAGCCAAGGAGACAGATCGAGGATCTATGGCTACACCTTC. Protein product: CASSQGDRSRIYGYTF.

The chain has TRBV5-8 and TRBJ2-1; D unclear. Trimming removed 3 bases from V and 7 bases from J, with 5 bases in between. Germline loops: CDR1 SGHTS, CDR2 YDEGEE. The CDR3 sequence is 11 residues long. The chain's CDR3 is CASSWPNEQFF. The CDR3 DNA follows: TGTGCCAGCAGCTGGCCAAATGAGCAGTTCTTC.

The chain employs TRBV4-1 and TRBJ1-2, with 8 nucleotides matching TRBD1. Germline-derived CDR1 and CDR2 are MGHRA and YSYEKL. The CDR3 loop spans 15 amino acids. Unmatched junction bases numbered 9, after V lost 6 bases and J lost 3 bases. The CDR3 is CASSLGQGYDYGYTF. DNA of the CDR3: TGCGCCAGCAGTCTCGGACAGGGATATGACTATGGCTACACCTTC.

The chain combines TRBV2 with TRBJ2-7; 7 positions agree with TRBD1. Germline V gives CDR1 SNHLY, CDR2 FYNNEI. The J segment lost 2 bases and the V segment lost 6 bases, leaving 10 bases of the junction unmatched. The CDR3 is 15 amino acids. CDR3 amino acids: CASSSGTAIAYEQYF. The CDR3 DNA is TGTGCCAGCAGCTCCGGGACAGCGATAGCCTACGAGCAGTACTTC.

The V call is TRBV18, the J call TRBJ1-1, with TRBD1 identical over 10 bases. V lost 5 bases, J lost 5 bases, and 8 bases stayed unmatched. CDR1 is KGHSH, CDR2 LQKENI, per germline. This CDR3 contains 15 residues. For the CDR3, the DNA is TGTGCCAGCTCATCCGGGACAGGGGTACGAACTGAAGCTTTCTTT. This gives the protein CASSSGTGVRTEAFF.

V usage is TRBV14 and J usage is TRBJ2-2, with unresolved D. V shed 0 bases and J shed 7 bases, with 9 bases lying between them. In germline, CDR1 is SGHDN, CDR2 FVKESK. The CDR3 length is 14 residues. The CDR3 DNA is TGTGCCAGCAGCCAAGATCGTTCCGGCGGGGAGCTGTTTTTT. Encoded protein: CASSQDRSGGELFF.